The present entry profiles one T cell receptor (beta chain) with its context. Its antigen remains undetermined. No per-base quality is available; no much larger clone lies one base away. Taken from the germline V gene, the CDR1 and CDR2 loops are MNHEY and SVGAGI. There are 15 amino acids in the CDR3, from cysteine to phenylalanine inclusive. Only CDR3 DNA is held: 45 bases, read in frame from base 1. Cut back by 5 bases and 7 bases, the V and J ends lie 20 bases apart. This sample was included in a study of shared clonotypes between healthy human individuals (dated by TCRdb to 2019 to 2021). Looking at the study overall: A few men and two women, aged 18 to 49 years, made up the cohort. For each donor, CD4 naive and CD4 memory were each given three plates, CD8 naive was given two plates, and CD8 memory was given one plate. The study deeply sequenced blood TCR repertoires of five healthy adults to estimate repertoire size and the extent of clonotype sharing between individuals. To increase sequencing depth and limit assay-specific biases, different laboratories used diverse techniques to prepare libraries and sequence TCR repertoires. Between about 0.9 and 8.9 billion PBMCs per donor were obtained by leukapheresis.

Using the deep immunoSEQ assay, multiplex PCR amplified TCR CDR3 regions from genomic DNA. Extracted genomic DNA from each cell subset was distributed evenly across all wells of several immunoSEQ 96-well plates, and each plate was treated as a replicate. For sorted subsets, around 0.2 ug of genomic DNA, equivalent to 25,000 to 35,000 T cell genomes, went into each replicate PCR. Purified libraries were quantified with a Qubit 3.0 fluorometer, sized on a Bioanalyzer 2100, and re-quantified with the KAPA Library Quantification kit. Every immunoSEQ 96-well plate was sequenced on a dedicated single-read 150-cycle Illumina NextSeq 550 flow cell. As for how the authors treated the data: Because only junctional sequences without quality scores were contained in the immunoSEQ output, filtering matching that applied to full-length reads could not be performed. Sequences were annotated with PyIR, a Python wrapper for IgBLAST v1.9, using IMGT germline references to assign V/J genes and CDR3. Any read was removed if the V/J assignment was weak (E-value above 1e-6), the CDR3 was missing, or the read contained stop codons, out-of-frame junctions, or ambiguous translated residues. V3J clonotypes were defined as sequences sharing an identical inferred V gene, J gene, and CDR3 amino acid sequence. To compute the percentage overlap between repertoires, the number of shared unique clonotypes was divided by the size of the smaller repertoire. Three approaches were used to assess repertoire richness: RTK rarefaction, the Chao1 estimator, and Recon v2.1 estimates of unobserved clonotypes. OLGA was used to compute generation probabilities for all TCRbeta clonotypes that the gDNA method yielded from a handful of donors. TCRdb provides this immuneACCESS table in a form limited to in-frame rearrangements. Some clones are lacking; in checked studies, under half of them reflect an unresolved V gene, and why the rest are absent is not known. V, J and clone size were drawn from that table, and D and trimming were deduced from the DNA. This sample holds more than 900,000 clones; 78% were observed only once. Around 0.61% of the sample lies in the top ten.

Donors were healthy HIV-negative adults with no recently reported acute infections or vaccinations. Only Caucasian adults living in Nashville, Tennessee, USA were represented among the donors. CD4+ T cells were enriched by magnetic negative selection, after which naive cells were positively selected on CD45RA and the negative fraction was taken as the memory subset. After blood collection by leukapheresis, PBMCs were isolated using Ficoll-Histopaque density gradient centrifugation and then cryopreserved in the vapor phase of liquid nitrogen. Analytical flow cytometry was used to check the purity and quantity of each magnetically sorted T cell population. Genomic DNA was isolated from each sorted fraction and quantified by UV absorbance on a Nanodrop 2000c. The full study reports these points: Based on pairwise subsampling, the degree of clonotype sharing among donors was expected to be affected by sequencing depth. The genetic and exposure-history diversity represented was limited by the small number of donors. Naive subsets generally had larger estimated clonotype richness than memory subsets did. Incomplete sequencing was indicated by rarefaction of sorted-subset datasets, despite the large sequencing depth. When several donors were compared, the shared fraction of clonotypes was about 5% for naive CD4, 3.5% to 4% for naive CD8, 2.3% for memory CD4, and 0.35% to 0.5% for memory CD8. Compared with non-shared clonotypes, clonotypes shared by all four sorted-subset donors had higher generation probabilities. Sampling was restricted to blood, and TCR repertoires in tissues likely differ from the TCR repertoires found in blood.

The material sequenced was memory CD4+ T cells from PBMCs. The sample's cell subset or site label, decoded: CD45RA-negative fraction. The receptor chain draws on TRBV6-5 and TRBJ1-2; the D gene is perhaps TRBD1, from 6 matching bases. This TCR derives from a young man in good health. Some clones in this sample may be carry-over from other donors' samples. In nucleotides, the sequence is TGTGCCAGCAGTCGCCGGACAGACGAACATGGTGGCTACACCTTC. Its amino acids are CASSRRTDEHGGYTF.